The clone carrying this T cell receptor beta chain occurred many times. The antigen remains unidentified. This entry belongs to a study of early T cells in non-severe SARS-CoV-2 infection. Across the study: The sequenced material was bulk RNA from unsorted whole blood, and its chains were unpaired. General study points: Matches to VDJdb favored anti-spike CD8 responses and missed private and CD4 specificities.

The ends lost 4 bases at V and 5 bases at J; junction bases unmatched: 8. The CDR3 runs 17 residues. Germline assignment: CDR1 SEHNR and CDR2 FQNEAQ (reference sequence). As part of library construction, unique molecular identifiers were attached to individual cDNA molecules. TCRdb reanalysed the 5' RACE reads using MiXCR and keeps one entry per CDR3 protein. Of around 98,000 distinct CDR3 sequences in the sample, 9.5% to 11% were seen once. This receptor was identified in an adult who was a healthcare worker with PCR-confirmed SARS-CoV-2 infection or an uninfected control (not recorded which). The chain carries TRBV7-9 and TRBJ2-2; 12 positions agree with TRBD1. Sample: whole blood. For the CDR3, the DNA is TGTGCCAGCAGCTCCGGGACAGGGGGCGCGAGAACCGGGGAGCTGTTTTTT. The encoded protein is CASSSGTGGARTGELFF.